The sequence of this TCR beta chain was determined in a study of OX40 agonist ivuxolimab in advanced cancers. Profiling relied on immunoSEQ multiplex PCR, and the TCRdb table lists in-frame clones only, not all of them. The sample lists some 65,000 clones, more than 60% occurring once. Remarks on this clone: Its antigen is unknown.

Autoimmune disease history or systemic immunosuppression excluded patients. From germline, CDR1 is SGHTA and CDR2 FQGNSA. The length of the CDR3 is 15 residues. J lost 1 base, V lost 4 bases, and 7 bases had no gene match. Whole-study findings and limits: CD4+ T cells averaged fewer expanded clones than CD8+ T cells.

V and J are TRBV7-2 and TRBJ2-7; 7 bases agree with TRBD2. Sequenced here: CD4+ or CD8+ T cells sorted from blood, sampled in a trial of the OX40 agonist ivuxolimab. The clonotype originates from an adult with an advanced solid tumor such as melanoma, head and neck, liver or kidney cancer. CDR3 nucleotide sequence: TGTGCCAGCAGCTACAGCCCACTAGCGTCCTACGAGCAGTACTTC. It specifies CASSYSPLASYEQYF.